Following are 21 T cell receptor beta chains from one sample sequenced in a study of a mutant IDH1 vaccine in newly diagnosed glioma. Generated by immunoSEQ multiplex PCR, the TCRdb table keeps only in-frame clones and is missing some. The sample has approximately 21,000 clones; approximately 89% are singletons. Noted time point: week 11, during vaccination. Topical imiquimod was applied with each vaccine dose, which held 300 ug of mutant IDH1 20-mer peptide. The antigens for these receptors are not known. The source material was PBMCs, sampled from a glioma patient whose treatment included an IDH1 peptide vaccine. These receptors were collected from a woman aged 35 to 49 with glioma.

The chain is built from TRBV5-1 and TRBJ2-7; 11 bases are a match to TRBD2. V was pared by 0 bases and J by 0 bases, with 8 bases of the junction left unmatched. Per germline, CDR1 SGHRS and CDR2 YFSETQ. This CDR3 has 18 amino acids. The CDR3 DNA is TGCGCCAGCAGCTTGGGGGCTAGCGGGAGGCATTACTCCTACGAGCAGTACTTC. The encoded protein is CASSLGASGRHYSYEQYF. Filled out from reference TRBV5-1 and TRBJ2-7, the complete variable domain reads KAGVTQTPRYLIKTRGQQVTLSCSPISGHRSVSWYQQTPGQGLQFLFEYFSETQRNKGNFPGRFSGRQFSNSRSEMNVSTLELGDSALYLCASSLGASGRHYSYEQYFGPGTRLTVT.

In its sample, this clone was seen once. The V gene is TRBV15, the J gene TRBJ1-1; D gene ambiguous. Germline CDR1 LNHNV, CDR2 YYDKDF (reference sequence). This CDR3 spans 16 amino acids. Trimming shortened V by 0 bases and J by 2 bases, and 13 bases separated the two germline ends. Here the CDR3 reads CATSRDLRAVNTEAFF. The CDR3 DNA sequence: TGTGCCACCAGCAGAGATCTTAGGGCAGTTAACACTGAAGCTTTCTTT. The full variable domain, rest sourced from reference TRBV15 and TRBJ1-1, is DAMVIQNPRYQVTQFGKPVTLSCSQTLNHNVMYWYQQKSSQAPKLLFHYYDKDFNNEADTPDNFQSRRPNTSFCFLDIRSPGLGDTAMYLCATSRDLRAVNTEAFFGQGTRLTVV.

The J gene is TRBJ1-4, the V gene TRBV5-4, with 9 nucleotides matching TRBD1. J was trimmed by 1 base and V by 3 bases; bases with no gene match: 4. CDR1 and CDR2 (germline): SGHNT, YYREEE (reference sequence). The CDR3 runs 16 residues. The CDR3 reads CASSSGQGITNEKLFF. CDR3 bases: TGTGCCAGCAGCTCAGGACAGGGGATAACTAATGAAAAACTGTTTTTT.

This sequence joins TRBV5-1 and TRBJ1-3; D is uncertain. This CDR3 has 12 residues. The germline CDR1 and CDR2 sequences are SGHRS and YFSETQ. The V end lost 2 bases, the J end lost 2 bases, and 2 bases lay between the germline ends. The CDR3 reads CASSFAGNTIYF. The CDR3, as DNA: TGCGCCAGCAGCTTCGCTGGAAACACCATATATTTT.

This chain uses TRBV2 with TRBJ1-1, with 8 positions matching TRBD1. The ends lost 6 bases at V and 6 bases at J; junction bases unmatched: 9. The germline V gene has CDR1 SNHLY and CDR2 FYNNEI. This CDR3 has 14 residues. The CDR3 coding sequence is TGTGCCAGCAGCCCAGGACAGGGCGGAGCTGAAGCTTTCTTT. It encodes CASSPGQGGAEAFF. Together with reference TRBV2 and TRBJ1-1, the CDR3 gives the full variable domain: EPEVTQTPSHQVTQMGQEVILRCVPISNHLYFYWYRQILGQKVEFLVSFYNNEISEKSEIFDDQFSVERPDGSNFTLKIRSTKLEDSAMYFCASSPGQGGAEAFFGQGTRLTVV.

V gene TRBV7-9 combines with J gene TRBJ1-1; a possible D gene is TRBD1 (5 bases). The CDR3 has 15 residues. Germline V gene lookup returns CDR1 SEHNR and CDR2 FQNEAQ (reference sequence). V lost 5 bases to trimming and J lost 0 bases, with 13 bases between them. CDR3 protein: CASSRDLEMNTEAFF. DNA for the CDR3: TGTGCCAGCAGCCGGGACCTGGAGATGAACACTGAAGCTTTCTTT.

This sequence joins TRBV5-4 and TRBJ2-7; D might be TRBD1 (6 bases). The ends were cut back, 0 bases at V and 2 bases at J, with 18 bases in the middle. The CDR3 has 17 amino acids. CDR1 and CDR2 (germline): SGHNT, YYREEE (reference sequence). DNA of the CDR3: TGTGCCAGCAGCTTGGGGGTTATCGGGACATATACCTACGAGCAGTACTTC. Protein sequence: CASSLGVIGTYTYEQYF.

This clone is medium-sized (0.01 to 0.1%) in the sample. This sequence joins TRBV28 and TRBJ1-4; 8 positions match TRBD1. The J segment lost 8 bases and the V segment lost 6 bases, leaving 8 bases of the junction unmatched. Germline CDR1 MDHEN, CDR2 SYDVKM. The CDR3 is 14 residues long. CDR3 nucleotide sequence: TGTGCCAGCAGACCCGGACAGGGTTACGAAAAACTGTTTTTT. It translates to CASRPGQGYEKLFF.

V is TRBV6-5 and J is TRBJ2-5; D perhaps matches TRBD1 (5 bases). The CDR3 length is 15 residues. In germline, CDR1 is MNHEY, CDR2 SVGAGI. The germline V and J ends were trimmed by 2 bases and 5 bases, with 15 bases remaining between them. CDR3 protein: CASSYGAGLRETQYF. The CDR3 DNA is TGTGCCAGCAGTTACGGGGCAGGCCTCCGGGAGACCCAGTACTTC.

The genes are TRBV7-9 and TRBJ1-2; 7 bases are a match to TRBD1. CDR1 is SEHNR, CDR2 FQNEAQ, per germline (reference sequence). The CDR3 is 14 residues long. V shed 4 bases and J 1 base; nucleotides not matched to a gene: 3. CDR3: CASSSGQINYGYTF. DNA for the CDR3: TGTGCCAGCAGCTCGGGACAGATTAACTATGGCTACACCTTC. The entire variable domain, with the rest obtained from reference TRBV7-9 and TRBJ1-2, is as follows: DTGVSQNPRHKITKRGQNVTFRCDPISEHNRLYWYRQTLGQGPEFLTYFQNEAQLEKSRLLSDRFSAERPKGSFSTLEIQRTEQGDSAMYLCASSSGQINYGYTFGSGTRLTVV.

The chain recombines TRBV5-6 with TRBJ1-2; TRBD1 matches at 8 bases. Germline CDR1 is SGHDT and CDR2 is YYEEEE. Trimming took 3 bases from V and 5 from J; bases not matched to a gene: 9. CDR3 length: 15 amino acids. CDR3 sequence: CASSYVGQDVYGYTF. The CDR3 DNA reads as TGTGCCAGCAGCTACGTGGGACAGGACGTTTATGGCTACACCTTC.

V usage is TRBV27 and J usage is TRBJ1-5; D is possibly TRBD1 (5 bases). Germline V lookup: CDR1 MNHEY, CDR2 SMNVEV (reference sequence). The CDR3 length is 12 residues. V was pared by 6 bases and J by 2 bases, with 5 bases between. The CDR3 reads CASRTGNQPQHF. CDR3 nucleotides: TGTGCCAGCAGGACAGGCAATCAGCCCCAGCATTTT.

This chain links TRBV5-6 with TRBJ1-1; D is unresolved. The germline CDR1 and CDR2 sequences are SGHDT and YYEEEE. V was trimmed by 7 bases and J by 3 bases, leaving 10 bases between them. The CDR3 runs 12 residues. The CDR3 loop is CASGVSDTEAFF. The CDR3 nucleotides read TGTGCCAGCGGGGTGAGCGACACTGAAGCTTTCTTT.

The gene calls are TRBV4-1 and TRBJ2-7, with D perhaps matching TRBD1 (5 bases). This CDR3 has 14 amino acids. Trimming took 0 bases from V and 3 from J, leaving 9 bases between them. From germline, CDR1 is MGHRA and CDR2 YSYEKL. CDR3 nucleotides: TGCGCCAGCAGCCAAGATTGGCAGGGCTACGAGCAGTACTTC. It translates to CASSQDWQGYEQYF.

This clone was recorded a few times. The V and J genes are TRBV10-1 and TRBJ2-7; 8 bases match TRBD2. The CDR3 is made up of 14 amino acids. The germline gives CDR1 WNHNN, CDR2 SYGVQD (reference sequence). The V gene end was trimmed by 5 bases and the J gene end by 4 bases; junction bases not matched to a gene: 7. The DNA of the CDR3 is TGCGCCAGCAGTCGAGGGACTAGGAATTACGAGCAGTACTTC. It is translated as CASSRGTRNYEQYF.

This clone occurred once. The rearrangement links TRBV5-1 to TRBJ1-1, with TRBD1 as a possible D gene (5 bases). The CDR3 totals 13 residues. V dropped 1 base and J dropped 4 bases, with 8 bases sitting between them. Germline V gene sequence: CDR1 SGHRS, CDR2 YFSETQ. The CDR3 reads CASSLSGITEAFF. As DNA, the CDR3 is TGCGCCAGCAGCTTGTCAGGGATCACTGAAGCTTTCTTT.

V gene TRBV4-1 combines with J gene TRBJ2-2; TRBD1 agrees at 8 bases. CDR1 and CDR2 from the germline V gene are MGHRA and YSYEKL. The J segment lost 6 bases and the V segment lost 2 bases, leaving 8 bases of the junction unmatched. This CDR3 region has 16 residues. The CDR3 nucleotides read TGCGCCAGCAGCCAACCCGGGACAGGTCAGTCCGGGGAGCTGTTTTTT. This sequence encodes CASSQPGTGQSGELFF.

V usage is TRBV29-1 and J usage is TRBJ2-7; TRBD1 matches 8 bases. CDR1 is SQVTM, CDR2 ANQGSEA, per germline. This CDR3 is built from 14 residues. Unmatched junction bases numbered 10, after V lost 6 bases and J lost 3 bases. CDR3 residues: CSVGRTGLDYEQYF. The CDR3 coding sequence is TGCAGCGTGGGGAGGACAGGGCTCGACTACGAGCAGTACTTC.

This clone was observed once. The chain uses TRBV5-1 and TRBJ2-2, with 10 bases that match TRBD1. In germline, CDR1 is SGHRS, CDR2 YFSETQ. The ends lost 4 bases at V and 4 bases at J; junction bases unmatched: 10. This CDR3 spans 17 amino acids. The CDR3 DNA follows: TGCGCCAGCAGCCTGGGGGGGACAGGGGCGGCCACCGGGGAGCTGTTTTTT. Translating it yields CASSLGGTGAATGELFF.

This chain connects TRBV6-1 to TRBJ2-7, with 13 bases lining up with TRBD2. V lost 3 bases and J lost 3; bases outside the gene matches: 5. Germline values: CDR1 MNHNS, CDR2 SASEGT. The CDR3 has 16 amino acids. CDR3 residues: CASSDAGLAGVYEQYF. The CDR3 nucleotides read TGTGCCAGCAGTGACGCAGGACTAGCGGGAGTCTACGAGCAGTACTTC.

The chain couples TRBV5-1 to TRBJ1-3, with TRBD1 as a possible D gene (5 bases). The germline V gene has CDR1 SGHRS and CDR2 YFSETQ. The CDR3 covers 16 residues. V gave up 2 bases and J gave up 2 bases, with 14 bases separating them. The CDR3 loop reads CASSLSQGIAGNTIYF. CDR3 coding DNA: TGCGCCAGCAGCTTAAGCCAGGGAATAGCTGGAAACACCATATATTTT.